This TCR beta chain appears in the sequencing data of a study of beta chain features in type 1 diabetes. As for the study in general: Researchers looked at fewer than 120,000,000 sorted cells across all samples.

Sorting of CD4+ naive, central memory, regulatory and stem cell-like memory cells was performed via CD45RO/CCR7/CD25/CD127/CD95/CD27. Without exception, sorted populations had purity beyond 95%. cDNA synthesis used the whole RNA isolate, giving expressed TCRB sequences. The table came from immunoSEQ multiplex PCR; TCRdb's copy has only in-frame clones and leaves some out. The sample holds a few hundred thousand clones, under 20% seen once. Comments on this clone: Its antigen is still unknown.

Study-wide results and limits: TCRB CDR3s from Type 1 diabetes patients were moderately but significantly shorter in all four CD4+ subsets.

The length of the CDR3 is 13 residues. V lost 5 bases to trimming and J lost 3 bases, with 10 bases between them. In germline, CDR1 is SEHNR, CDR2 FQNEAQ (reference sequence). Material for sequencing was naive CD4+ T cells from blood. The receptor was isolated from a man aged 30 to 39 with type 1 diabetes. The chain combines TRBV7-9 with TRBJ1-2; no clear D. CDR3: CASSDYGDYGYTF. The CDR3 nucleotides are TGTGCCAGCAGCGACTATGGGGACTATGGCTACACCTTC.